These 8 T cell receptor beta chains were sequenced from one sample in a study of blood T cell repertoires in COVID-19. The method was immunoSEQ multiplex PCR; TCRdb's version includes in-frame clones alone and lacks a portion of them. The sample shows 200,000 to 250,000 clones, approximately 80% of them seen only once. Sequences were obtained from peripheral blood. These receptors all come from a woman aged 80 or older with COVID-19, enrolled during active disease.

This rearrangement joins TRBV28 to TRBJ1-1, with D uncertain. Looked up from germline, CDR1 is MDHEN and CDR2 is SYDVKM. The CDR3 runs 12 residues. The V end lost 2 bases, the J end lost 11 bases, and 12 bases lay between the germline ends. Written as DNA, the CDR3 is TGTGCCAGCAGTTTACAGAACGCGCGGGCTTTCTTT. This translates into CASSLQNARAFF.

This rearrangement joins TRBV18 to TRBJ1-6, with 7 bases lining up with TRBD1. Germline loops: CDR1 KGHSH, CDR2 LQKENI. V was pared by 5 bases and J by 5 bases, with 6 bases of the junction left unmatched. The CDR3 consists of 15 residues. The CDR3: CASSDMDRNNSPLHF. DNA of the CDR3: TGTGCCAGCTCAGACATGGACAGGAATAATTCACCCCTCCACTTT.

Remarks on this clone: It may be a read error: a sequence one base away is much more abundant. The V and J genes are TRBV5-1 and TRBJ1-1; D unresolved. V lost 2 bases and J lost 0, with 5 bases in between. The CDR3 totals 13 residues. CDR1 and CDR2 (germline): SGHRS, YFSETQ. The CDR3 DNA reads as TGCGCCAGCAGCTTAGACATGAACACTGAAGCTTTCTTT. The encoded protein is CASSLDMNTEAFF.

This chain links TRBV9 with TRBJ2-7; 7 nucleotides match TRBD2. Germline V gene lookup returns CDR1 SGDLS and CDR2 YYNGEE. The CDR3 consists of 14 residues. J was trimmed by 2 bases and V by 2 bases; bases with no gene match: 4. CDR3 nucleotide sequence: TGTGCCAGCAGCGTTGGAGCGGGACCCTACGAGCAGTACTTC. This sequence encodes CASSVGAGPYEQYF.

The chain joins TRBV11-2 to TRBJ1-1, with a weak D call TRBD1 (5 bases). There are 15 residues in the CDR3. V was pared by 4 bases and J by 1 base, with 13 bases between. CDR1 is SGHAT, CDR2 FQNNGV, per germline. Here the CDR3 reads CASSYGGNPNTEAFF. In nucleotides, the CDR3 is TGTGCCAGCAGCTATGGGGGGAACCCGAACACTGAAGCTTTCTTT.

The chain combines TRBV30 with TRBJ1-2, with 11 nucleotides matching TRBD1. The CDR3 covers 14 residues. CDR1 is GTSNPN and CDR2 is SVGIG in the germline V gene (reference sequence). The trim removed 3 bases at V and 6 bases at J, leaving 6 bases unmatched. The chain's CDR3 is CAWSRTGGGHGYTF. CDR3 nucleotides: TGTGCCTGGAGCCGGACAGGGGGCGGCCATGGCTACACCTTC.

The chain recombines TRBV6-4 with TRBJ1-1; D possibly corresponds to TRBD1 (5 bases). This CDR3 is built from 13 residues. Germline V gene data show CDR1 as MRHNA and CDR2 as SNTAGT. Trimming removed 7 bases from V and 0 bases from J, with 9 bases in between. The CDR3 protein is CASKLTVNTEAFF. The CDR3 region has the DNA TGTGCCAGCAAGTTGACAGTGAACACTGAAGCTTTCTTT.

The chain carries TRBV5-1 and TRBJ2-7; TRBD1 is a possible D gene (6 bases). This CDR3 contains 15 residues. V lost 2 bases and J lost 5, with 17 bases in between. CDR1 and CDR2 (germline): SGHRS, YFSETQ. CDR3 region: CASSFTSARGNEQYF. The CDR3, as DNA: TGCGCCAGCAGCTTTACTTCGGCCAGGGGAAACGAGCAGTACTTC.